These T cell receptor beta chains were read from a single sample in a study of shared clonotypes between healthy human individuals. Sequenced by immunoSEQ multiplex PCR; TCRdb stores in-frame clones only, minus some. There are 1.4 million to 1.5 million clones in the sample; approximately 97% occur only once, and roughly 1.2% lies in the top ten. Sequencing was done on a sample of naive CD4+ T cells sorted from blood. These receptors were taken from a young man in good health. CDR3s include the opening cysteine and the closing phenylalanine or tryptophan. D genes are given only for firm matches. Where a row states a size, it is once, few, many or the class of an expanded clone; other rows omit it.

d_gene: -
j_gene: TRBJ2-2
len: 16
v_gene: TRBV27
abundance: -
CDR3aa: CASSSHLGGFGGELFF
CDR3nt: TGTGCCAGCAGTTCACATCTGGGAGGTTTTGGCGGGGAGCTGTTTTTT

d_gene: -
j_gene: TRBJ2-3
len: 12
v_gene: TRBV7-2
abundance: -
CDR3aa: CASSQLGYTQYF
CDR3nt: TGTGCCAGCAGTCAATTGGGTTATACGCAGTATTTT

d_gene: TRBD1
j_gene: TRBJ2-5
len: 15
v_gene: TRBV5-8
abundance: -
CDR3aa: CASSLGTDIQETQYF
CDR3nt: TGTGCCAGCAGCCTCGGGACAGATATACAAGAGACCCAGTACTTC

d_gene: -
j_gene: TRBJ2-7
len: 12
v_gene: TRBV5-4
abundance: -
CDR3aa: CASSLSVGEQYF
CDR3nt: TGTGCCAGCAGCTTGTCGGTGGGCGAGCAGTACTTC

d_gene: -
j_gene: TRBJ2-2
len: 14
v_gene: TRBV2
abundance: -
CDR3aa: CASSRFVNTGELFF
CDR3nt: TGTGCCAGCAGTCGGTTTGTGAACACCGGGGAGCTGTTTTTT

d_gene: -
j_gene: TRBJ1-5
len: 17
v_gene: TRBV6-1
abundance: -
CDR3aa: CASSEDLQGLLNQPQHF
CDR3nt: TGTGCCAGCAGTGAAGATCTTCAGGGGCTGCTCAATCAGCCCCAGCATTTT

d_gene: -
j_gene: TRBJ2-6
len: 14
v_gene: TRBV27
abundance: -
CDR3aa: CASSLLSGANVLTF
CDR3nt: TGTGCCAGCAGTTTGCTCTCTGGGGCCAACGTCCTGACTTTC

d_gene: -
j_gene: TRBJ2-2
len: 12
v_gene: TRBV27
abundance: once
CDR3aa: CANQDVSGELFF
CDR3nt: TGTGCCAACCAGGACGTGAGCGGGGAGCTGTTTTTT

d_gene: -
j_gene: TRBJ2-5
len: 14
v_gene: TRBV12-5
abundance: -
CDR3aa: CASAHQGGVETQYF
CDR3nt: TGTGCTAGTGCTCATCAGGGGGGAGTGGAGACCCAGTACTTC

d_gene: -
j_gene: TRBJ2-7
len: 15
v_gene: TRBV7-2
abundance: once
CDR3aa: CASSLDVGSPYEQYF
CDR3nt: TGTGCCAGCAGCTTAGATGTCGGGAGCCCCTACGAGCAGTACTTC

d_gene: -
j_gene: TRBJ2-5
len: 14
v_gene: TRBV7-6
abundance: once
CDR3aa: CASSLENGQETQYF
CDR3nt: TGTGCCAGCAGCTTAGAGAACGGGCAAGAGACCCAGTACTTC

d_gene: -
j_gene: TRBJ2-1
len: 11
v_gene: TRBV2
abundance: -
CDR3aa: CASSLLNEQFF
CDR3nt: TGTGCCAGCAGTCTCCTTAATGAGCAGTTCTTC

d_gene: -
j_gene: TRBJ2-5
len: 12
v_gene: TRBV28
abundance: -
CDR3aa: CASSFQSEPQYF
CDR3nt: TGTGCCAGCAGTTTCCAGAGCGAGCCACAGTACTTC

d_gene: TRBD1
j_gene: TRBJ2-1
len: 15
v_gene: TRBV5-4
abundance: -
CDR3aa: CASSQGQGAGNEQFF
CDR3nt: TGTGCCAGCAGCCAGGGACAGGGGGCCGGCAATGAGCAGTTCTTC

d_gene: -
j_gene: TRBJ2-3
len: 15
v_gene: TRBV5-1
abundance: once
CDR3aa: CASSLGWSSTDTQYF
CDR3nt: TGCGCCAGCAGCTTGGGGTGGTCGAGCACAGATACGCAGTATTTT

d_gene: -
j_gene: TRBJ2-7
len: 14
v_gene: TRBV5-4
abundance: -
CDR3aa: CASSARGGSYEQYF
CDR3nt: TGTGCCAGCAGTGCCCGCGGCGGCTCCTACGAGCAGTACTTC

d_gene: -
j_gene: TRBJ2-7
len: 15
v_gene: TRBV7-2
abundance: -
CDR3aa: CASSKTTSFSYEQYF
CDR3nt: TGTGCCAGCAGCAAGACTACTTCATTCTCCTACGAGCAGTACTTC

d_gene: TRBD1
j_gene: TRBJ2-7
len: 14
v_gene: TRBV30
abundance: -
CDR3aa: CAWRPPGQQIEQYF
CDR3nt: TGTGCCTGGAGGCCTCCGGGACAGCAGATTGAGCAGTACTTC

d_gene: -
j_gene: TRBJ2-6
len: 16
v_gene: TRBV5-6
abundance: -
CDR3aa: CASSLTQGTGANVLTF
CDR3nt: TGTGCCAGCAGCCTAACACAGGGAACTGGGGCCAACGTCCTGACTTTC

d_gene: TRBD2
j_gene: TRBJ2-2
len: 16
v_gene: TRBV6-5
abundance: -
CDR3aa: CASSWVGGSHTGELFF
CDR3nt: TGTGCCAGCAGTTGGGTCGGCGGGAGTCACACCGGGGAGCTGTTTTTT

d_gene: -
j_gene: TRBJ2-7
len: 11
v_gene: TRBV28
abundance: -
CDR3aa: CASKGWYEQYF
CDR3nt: TGTGCCAGTAAGGGGTGGTACGAGCAGTACTTC

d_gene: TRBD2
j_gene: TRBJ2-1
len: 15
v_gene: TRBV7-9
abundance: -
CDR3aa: CASSVIAGAYNEQFF
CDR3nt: TGTGCCAGCAGCGTCATAGCGGGAGCCTACAATGAGCAGTTCTTC

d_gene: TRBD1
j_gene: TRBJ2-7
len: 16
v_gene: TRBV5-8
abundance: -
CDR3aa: CASSLGPGQGSYEQYF
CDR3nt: TGTGCCAGCAGCTTAGGGCCAGGACAGGGGAGCTACGAGCAGTACTTC

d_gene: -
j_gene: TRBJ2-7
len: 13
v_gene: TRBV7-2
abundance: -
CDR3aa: CASCPWGSSEQYF
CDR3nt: TGTGCCAGCTGCCCCTGGGGAAGTAGCGAGCAGTACTTC

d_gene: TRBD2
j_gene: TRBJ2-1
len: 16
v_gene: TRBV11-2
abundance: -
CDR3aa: CASSRPGTSGIQEQFF
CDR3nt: TGTGCCAGCAGCCGACCTGGGACTAGCGGGATACAGGAGCAGTTCTTC

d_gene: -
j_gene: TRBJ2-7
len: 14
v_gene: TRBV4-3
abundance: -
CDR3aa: CASSNRGGSYEQYF
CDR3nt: TGCGCCAGCAGCAACCGAGGGGGCTCCTACGAGCAGTACTTC

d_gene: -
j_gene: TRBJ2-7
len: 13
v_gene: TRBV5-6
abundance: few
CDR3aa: CASSLDRLSEQYF
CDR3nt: TGTGCCAGCAGCTTGGATCGGCTGAGCGAGCAGTACTTC

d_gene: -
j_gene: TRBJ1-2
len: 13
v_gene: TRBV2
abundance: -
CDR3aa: CASSENRLYGYTF
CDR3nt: TGTGCCAGCAGTGAGAACAGACTCTATGGCTACACCTTC

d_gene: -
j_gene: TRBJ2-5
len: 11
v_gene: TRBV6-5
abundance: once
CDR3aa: CASTYGETQYF
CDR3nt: TGTGCCAGCACTTATGGAGAGACCCAGTACTTC

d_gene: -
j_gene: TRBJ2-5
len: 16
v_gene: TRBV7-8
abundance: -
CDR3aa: CASSFNPVALQETQYF
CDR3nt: TGTGCCAGCAGCTTCAACCCGGTGGCTCTCCAAGAGACCCAGTACTTC

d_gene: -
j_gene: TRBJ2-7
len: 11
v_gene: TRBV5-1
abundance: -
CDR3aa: CASSKSYEQYF
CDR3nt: TGCGCCAGCAGCAAATCCTACGAGCAGTACTTC

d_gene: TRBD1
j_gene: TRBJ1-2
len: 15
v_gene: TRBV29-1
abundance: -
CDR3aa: CSVGERDSINYGYTF
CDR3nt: TGCAGCGTTGGCGAACGGGACAGTATTAACTATGGCTACACCTTC

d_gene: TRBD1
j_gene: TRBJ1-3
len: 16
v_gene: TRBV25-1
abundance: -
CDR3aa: CASSEYMTGAGNTIYF
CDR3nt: TGTGCCAGCAGTGAATATATGACAGGGGCTGGAAACACCATATATTTT

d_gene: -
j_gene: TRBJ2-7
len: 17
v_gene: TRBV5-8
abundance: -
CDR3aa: CASSLGLGFGVAYEQYF
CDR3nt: TGTGCCAGCAGCTTGGGGCTTGGATTCGGGGTAGCATACGAGCAGTACTTC

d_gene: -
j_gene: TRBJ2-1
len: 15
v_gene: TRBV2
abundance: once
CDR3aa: CASSVLAASYNEQFF
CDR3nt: TGTGCCAGCAGCGTTCTGGCGGCCTCCTACAATGAGCAGTTCTTC

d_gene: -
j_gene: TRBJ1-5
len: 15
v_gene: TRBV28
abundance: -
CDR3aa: CASRATGYSNQPQHF
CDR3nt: TGTGCCAGCAGAGCAACAGGGTATAGCAATCAGCCCCAGCATTTT

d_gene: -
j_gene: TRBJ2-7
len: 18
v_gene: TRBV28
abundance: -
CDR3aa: CASSLWSGIGPTTYEQYF
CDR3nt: TGTGCCAGCAGTTTATGGTCTGGAATCGGACCGACAACCTACGAGCAGTACTTC

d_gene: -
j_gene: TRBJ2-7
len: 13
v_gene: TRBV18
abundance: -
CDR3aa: CASSPLAGTEQYF
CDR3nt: TGTGCCAGCTCACCATTGGCAGGGACCGAGCAGTACTTC

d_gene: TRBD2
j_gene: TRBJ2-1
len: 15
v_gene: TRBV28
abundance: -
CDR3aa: CASRPSGTSGNEQFF
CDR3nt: TGTGCCAGCAGGCCCTCCGGGACTAGCGGAAATGAGCAGTTCTTC

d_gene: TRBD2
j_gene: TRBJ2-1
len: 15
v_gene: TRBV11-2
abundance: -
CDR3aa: CASSSGLAGVFEQFF
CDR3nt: TGTGCCAGCAGCTCTGGACTAGCGGGAGTTTTTGAGCAGTTCTTC

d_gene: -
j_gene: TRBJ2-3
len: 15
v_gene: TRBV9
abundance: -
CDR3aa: CASSGTGTYTDTQYF
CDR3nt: TGTGCCAGCAGCGGCACAGGGACCTACACAGATACGCAGTATTTT

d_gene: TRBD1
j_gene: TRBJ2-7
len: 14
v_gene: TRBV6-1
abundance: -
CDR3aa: CASTLDRGPYEQYF
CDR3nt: TGTGCCAGCACCCTCGACAGGGGGCCCTACGAGCAGTACTTC

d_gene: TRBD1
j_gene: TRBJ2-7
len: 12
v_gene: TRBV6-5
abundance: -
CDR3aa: CASTRTGYEQYF
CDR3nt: TGTGCCAGCACCAGGACAGGCTACGAGCAGTACTTC

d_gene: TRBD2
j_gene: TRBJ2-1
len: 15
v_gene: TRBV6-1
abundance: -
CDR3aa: CASRVGTSGYNEQFF
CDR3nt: TGTGCCAGCAGGGTGGGGACTAGCGGCTACAATGAGCAGTTCTTC

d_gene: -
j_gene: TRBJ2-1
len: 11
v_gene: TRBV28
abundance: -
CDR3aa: CASSLGASAVF
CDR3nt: TGTGCCAGCAGTTTAGGGGCCTCCGCGGTCTTC

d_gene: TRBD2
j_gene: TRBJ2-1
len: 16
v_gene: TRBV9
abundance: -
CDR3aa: CASSASGTSDYNEQFF
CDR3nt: TGTGCCAGCAGCGCCTCCGGGACTAGCGACTACAATGAGCAGTTCTTC

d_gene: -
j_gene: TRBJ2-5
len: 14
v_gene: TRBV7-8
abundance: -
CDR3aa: CASSSFQGKETQYF
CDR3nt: TGTGCCAGCAGCTCGTTTCAGGGAAAAGAGACCCAGTACTTC

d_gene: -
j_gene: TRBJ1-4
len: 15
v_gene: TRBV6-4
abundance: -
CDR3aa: CASRLRGTTNEKLFF
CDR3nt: TGTGCCAGCAGACTCAGAGGGACAACTAATGAAAAACTGTTTTTT

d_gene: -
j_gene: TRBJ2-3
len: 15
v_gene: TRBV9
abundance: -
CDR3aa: CASSVLGVGTDTQYF
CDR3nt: TGTGCCAGCAGCGTTTTGGGGGTGGGCACAGATACGCAGTATTTT

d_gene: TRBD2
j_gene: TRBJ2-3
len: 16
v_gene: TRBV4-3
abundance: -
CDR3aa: CASSPTSGRAGDTQYF
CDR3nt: TGCGCCAGCAGCCCAACTAGCGGGAGGGCCGGAGATACGCAGTATTTT

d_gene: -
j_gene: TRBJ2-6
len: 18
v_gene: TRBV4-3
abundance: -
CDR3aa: CASSQDGRGRSGANVLTF
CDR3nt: TGCGCCAGCAGCCAAGATGGCCGGGGGCGATCTGGGGCCAACGTCCTGACTTTC

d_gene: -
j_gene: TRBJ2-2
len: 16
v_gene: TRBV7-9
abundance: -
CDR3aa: CASSALAPGGIGELFF
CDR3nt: TGTGCCAGCAGCGCCCTGGCGCCAGGGGGGATCGGGGAGCTGTTTTTT